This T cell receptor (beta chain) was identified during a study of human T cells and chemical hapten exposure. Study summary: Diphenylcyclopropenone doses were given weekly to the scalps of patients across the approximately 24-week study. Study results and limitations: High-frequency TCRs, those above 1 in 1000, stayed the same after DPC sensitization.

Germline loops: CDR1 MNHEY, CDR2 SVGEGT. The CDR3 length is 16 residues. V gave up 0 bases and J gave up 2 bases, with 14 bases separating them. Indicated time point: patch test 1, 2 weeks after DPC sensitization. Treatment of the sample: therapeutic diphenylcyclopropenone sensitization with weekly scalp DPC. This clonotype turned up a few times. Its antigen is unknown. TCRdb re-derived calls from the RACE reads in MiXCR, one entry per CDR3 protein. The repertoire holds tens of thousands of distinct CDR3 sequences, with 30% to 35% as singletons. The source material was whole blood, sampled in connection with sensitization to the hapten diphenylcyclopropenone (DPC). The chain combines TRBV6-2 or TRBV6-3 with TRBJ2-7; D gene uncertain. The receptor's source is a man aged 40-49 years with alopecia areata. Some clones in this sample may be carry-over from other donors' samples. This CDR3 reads CASSYSRSWTPYEQYF. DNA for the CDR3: TGTGCCAGCAGTTACTCGAGATCCTGGACCCCCTACGAGCAGTACTTC.